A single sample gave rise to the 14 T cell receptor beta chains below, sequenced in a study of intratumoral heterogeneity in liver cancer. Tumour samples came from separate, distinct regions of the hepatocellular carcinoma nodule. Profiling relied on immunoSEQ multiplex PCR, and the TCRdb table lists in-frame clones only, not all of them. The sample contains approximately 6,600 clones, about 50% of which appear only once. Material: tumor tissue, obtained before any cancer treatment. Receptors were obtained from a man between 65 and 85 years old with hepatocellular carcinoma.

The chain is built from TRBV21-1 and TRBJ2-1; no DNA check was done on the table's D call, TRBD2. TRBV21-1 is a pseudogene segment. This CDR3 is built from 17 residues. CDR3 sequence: CASSKRRRVRSYNEQFF. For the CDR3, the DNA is TGTGCCAGCAGCAAAAGGAGGCGGGTTCGATCCTACAATGAGCAGTTCTTC.

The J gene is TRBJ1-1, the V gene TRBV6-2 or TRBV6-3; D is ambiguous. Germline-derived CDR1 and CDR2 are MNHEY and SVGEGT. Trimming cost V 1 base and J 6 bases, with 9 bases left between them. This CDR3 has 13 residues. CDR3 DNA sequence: TGTGCCAGCAGTTACTGGGTGGGTGCTGAAGCTTTCTTT. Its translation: CASSYWVGAEAFF.

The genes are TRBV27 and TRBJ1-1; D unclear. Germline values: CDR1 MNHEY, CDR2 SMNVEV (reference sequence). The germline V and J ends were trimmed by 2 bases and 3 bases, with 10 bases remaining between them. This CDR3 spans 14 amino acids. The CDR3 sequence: CASSLRAGHTEAFF. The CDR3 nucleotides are TGTGCCAGCAGTTTAAGGGCAGGACACACTGAAGCTTTCTTT.

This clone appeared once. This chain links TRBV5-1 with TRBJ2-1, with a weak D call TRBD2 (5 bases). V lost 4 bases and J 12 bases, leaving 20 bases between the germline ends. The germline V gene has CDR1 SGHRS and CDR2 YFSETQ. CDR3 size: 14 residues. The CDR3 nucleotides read TGCGCCAGCAGCCCCCAATGGACTGTTGAAGGGCAGTTCTTC. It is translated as CASSPQWTVEGQFF. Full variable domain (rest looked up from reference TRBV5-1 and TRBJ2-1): KAGVTQTPRYLIKTRGQQVTLSCSPISGHRSVSWYQQTPGQGLQFLFEYFSETQRNKGNFPGRFSGRQFSNSRSEMNVSTLELGDSALYLCASSPQWTVEGQFFGPGTRLTVL.

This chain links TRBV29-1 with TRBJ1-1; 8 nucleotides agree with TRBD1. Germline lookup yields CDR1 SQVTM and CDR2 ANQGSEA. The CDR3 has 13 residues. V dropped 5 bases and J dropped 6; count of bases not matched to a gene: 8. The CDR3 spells CSVRQGIDPEAFF. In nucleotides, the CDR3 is TGCAGCGTTAGACAGGGGATCGATCCTGAAGCTTTCTTT.

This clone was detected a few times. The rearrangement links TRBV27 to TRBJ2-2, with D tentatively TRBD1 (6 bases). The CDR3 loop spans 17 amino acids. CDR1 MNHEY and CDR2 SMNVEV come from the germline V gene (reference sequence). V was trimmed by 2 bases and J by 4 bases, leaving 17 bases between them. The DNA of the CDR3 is TGTGCCAGCAGTTTAGACTCATACAGGGCAAGCACCGGGGAGCTGTTTTTT. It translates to CASSLDSYRASTGELFF.

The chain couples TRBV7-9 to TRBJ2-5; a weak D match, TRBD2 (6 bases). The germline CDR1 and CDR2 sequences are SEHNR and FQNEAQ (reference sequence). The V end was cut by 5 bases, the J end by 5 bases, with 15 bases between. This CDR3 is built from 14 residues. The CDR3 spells CASSRPTRLETQYF. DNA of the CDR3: TGTGCCAGCAGCCGCCCGACTAGGTTGGAGACCCAGTACTTC.

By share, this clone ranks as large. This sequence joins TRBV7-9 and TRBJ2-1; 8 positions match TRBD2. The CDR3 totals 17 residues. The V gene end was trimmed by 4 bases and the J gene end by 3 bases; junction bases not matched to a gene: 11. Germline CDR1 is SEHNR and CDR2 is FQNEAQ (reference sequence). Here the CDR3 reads CASSSPIGTSHYNEQFF. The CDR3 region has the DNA TGTGCCAGCAGCTCTCCGATCGGGACTAGTCACTACAATGAGCAGTTCTTC.

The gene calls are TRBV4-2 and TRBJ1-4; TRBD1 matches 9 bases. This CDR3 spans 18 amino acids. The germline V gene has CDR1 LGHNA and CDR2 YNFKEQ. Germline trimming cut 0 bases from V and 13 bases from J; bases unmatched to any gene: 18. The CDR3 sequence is CASSQDLGTWDRVVRLFF. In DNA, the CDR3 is TGTGCCAGCAGCCAAGATTTGGGGACCTGGGACAGGGTTGTGAGACTGTTTTTT.

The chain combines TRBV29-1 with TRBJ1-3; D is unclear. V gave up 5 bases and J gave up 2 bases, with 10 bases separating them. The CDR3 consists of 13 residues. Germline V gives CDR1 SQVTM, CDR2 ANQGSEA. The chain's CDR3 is CSVSPGTGNTIYF. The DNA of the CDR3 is TGCAGCGTTTCCCCTGGTACTGGAAACACCATATATTTT.

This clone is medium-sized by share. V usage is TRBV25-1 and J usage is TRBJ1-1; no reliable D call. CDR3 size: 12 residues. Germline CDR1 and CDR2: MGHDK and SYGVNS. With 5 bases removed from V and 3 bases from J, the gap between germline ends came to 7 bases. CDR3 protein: CASSRLDTEAFF. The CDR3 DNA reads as TGTGCCAGCAGTAGGCTGGACACTGAAGCTTTCTTT.

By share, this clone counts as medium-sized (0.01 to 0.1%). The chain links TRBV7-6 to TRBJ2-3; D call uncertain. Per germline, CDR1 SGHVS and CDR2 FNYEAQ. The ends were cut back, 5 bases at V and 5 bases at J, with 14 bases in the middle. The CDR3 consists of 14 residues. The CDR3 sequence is CASSLGTPLDTQYF. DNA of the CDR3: TGTGCCAGCAGCCTGGGAACCCCGCTAGATACGCAGTATTTT.

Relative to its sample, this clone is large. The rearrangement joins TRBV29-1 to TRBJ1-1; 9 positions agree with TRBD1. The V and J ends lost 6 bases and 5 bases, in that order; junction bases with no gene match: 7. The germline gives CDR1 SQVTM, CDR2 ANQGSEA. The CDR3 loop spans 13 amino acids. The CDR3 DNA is TGCAGCGTACCGGGACAGGGTTGGACTGAAGCTTTCTTT. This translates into CSVPGQGWTEAFF.

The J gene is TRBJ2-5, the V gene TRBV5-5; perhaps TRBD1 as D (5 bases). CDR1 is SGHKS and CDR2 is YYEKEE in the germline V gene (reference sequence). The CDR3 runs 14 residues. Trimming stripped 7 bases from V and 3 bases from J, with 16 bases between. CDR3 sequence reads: CASRHWLTEETQYF. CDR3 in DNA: TGTGCCAGCCGCCACTGGCTGACAGAAGAGACCCAGTACTTC.